A single sample gave rise to the 10 T cell receptor beta chains below, sequenced in a study of regulatory T cells in long-lasting Graves disease. Time point defined: persistent/refractory GD, antithyroid drugs over 5 years with positive TRAb. Preparation of the TCR library used RNA extracted from PBMCs. Investigators prepared the TCR beta libraries by applying iRepertoire HTBI primers and Arm-PCR of CDR3 regions. TCRdb reprocessed the multiplex PCR reads via MiXCR and lists one record per CDR3 protein. The table has roughly 300,000 distinct CDR3 sequences, 15% to 20% seen once. Source: peripheral blood mononuclear cells (PBMCs), taken when the disease was refractory, from a patient treated with antithyroid drugs. The receptors were gathered from a female donor with Graves disease.

The chain links TRBV20-1 to TRBJ1-1; D not resolved. V was pared by 6 bases and J by 0 bases, with 14 bases between. The CDR3 spans 14 residues. Germline V CDR1 and CDR2: DFQATT, SNEGSKA (reference sequence). CDR3 nucleotide sequence: TGCAGTGCCGCGGCGGCTCCGATGAACACTGAAGCTTTCTTT. Translating gives CSAAAAPMNTEAFF.

This rearrangement joins TRBV27 to TRBJ2-2, with D unresolved. V gave up 6 bases and J gave up 1 base, with 9 bases separating them. This CDR3 spans 14 amino acids. Germline values: CDR1 MNHEY, CDR2 SMNVEV (reference sequence). CDR3: CASRSIMNTGELFF. CDR3 nucleotides: TGTGCCAGCAGAAGCATTATGAACACCGGGGAGCTGTTTTTT.

Written as DNA, the CDR3 is TGTGCCAGCAGCTCCTTGCTAGCGGCGTACAATGAGCAGTTCTTC. This gives the protein CASSSLLAAYNEQFF. The rearrangement uses TRBV7-8 and TRBJ2-1; 7 bases line up with TRBD2. Germline V gives CDR1 SGHVS, CDR2 FQNEAQ. The CDR3 is 15 amino acids. V was pared by 4 bases and J by 4 bases, with 7 bases of the junction left unmatched.

In its sample, this clonotype was seen once. The chain joins TRBV9 to TRBJ2-5; D assignment may be TRBD1 or TRBD2 (5 bases each). The CDR3 runs to 15 residues. CDR1 is SGDLS and CDR2 is YYNGEE in the germline V gene. The ends were cut back, 0 bases at V and 1 base at J, with 10 bases in the middle. The CDR3 spells CASSVVPGPQETQYF. The CDR3 DNA reads TGTGCCAGCAGCGTAGTTCCGGGACCCCAAGAGACCCAGTACTTC.

The chain employs TRBV7-2 and TRBJ2-7, with 11 bases identical to TRBD2. J gave up 2 bases and V 3 bases, and 6 bases lay outside the gene matches. Germline V CDR1 and CDR2: SGHTA, FQGNSA. The CDR3 is 16 amino acids. The CDR3 sequence is CASSFLSGRAPYEQYF. CDR3 in DNA: TGTGCCAGCAGCTTCCTTAGCGGGAGGGCCCCCTACGAGCAGTACTTC. Using reference TRBV7-2 and TRBJ2-7 for the parts outside the CDR3, the full variable domain is GAGVSQSPSNKVTEKGKDVELRCDPISGHTALYWYRQSLGQGLEFLIYFQGNSAPDKSGLPSDRFSAERTGGSVSTLTIQRTQQEDSAVYLCASSFLSGRAPYEQYFGPGTRLTVT.

The chain has TRBV11-2 and TRBJ2-6; 8 bases map to TRBD1. V shed 7 bases and J 0 bases; nucleotides not matched to a gene: 14. The CDR3 is 19 amino acids. Germline V gives CDR1 SGHAT, CDR2 FQNNGV. DNA for the CDR3: TGTGCCAGCAAAACAACCCGCAGGGACAGGCCCTCTGGGGCCAACGTCCTGACTTTC. Its translation is CASKTTRRDRPSGANVLTF.

This clonotype occurred many times. This chain links TRBV11-1 with TRBJ2-2; 10 bases are a match to TRBD2. V trimming: 0 bases; J trimming: 4 bases; junction bases outside the gene matches: 8. The CDR3 spans 18 residues. Germline V gene data show CDR1 as SGHAT and CDR2 as FQDESV (reference sequence). CDR3 DNA: TGTGCCAGCAGCTTAGCCCCGACTAGCGGGTTGGCCACCGGGGAGCTGTTTTTT. It translates to CASSLAPTSGLATGELFF.

The V and J genes are TRBV2 and TRBJ2-3, with a tentative D call TRBD2 (5 bases). Germline V gene sequence: CDR1 SNHLY, CDR2 FYNNEI. Trimming stripped 3 bases from V and 4 bases from J, with 11 bases between. The CDR3 consists of 14 residues. The CDR3 nucleotides are TGTGCCAGCAGTGAGCTCGGGGTTGCAGATACGCAGTATTTT. Translating gives CASSELGVADTQYF.

In this sample, this clonotype turned up many times. V and J are TRBV7-8 and TRBJ1-5; 8 nucleotides agree with TRBD1. The J segment lost 7 bases and the V segment lost 0 bases, leaving 8 bases of the junction unmatched. The CDR3 is 16 residues long. Per the germline V gene, CDR1 is SGHVS and CDR2 is FQNEAQ. This chain's CDR3 is CASSLASTGARQPQHF. For the CDR3, the DNA is TGTGCCAGCAGCTTAGCTTCGACAGGGGCAAGGCAGCCCCAGCATTTT.

This clonotype was recorded a few times. A junction boundary mismatches the germline segment, possibly from a read error. This chain uses TRBV6-9 with TRBJ1-1; D remains unclear. This CDR3 region has 14 residues. Germline CDR1 and CDR2: MNHGY and SVAAGI. The CDR3 region is CASSYSAFNTEASF. The CDR3 DNA is TGTGCCAGCAGTTACTCCGCTTTCAACACTGAAGCTTCCTTT.